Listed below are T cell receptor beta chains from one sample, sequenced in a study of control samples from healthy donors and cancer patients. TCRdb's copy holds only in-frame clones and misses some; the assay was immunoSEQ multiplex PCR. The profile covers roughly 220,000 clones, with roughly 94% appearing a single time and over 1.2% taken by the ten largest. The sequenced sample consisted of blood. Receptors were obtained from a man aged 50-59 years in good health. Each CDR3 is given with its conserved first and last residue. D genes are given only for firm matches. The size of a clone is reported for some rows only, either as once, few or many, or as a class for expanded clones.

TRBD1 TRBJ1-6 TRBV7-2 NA CASSRDRDGSPLHF
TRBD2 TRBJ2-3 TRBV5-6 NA CASSSFGTSGDRTQYF
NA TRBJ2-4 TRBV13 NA CASSSRQEIAKNIQYF
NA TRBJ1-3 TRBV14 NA CASSQDGGSGNTIYF
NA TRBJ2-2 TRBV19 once CASINRVPGELFF
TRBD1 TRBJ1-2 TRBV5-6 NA CASSWDRPNYGYTF
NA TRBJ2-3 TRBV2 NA CASTSGDLGPQYF
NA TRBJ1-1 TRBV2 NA CASCWTESNTEAFF
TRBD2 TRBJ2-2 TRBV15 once CATSGWTSGNTGELFF
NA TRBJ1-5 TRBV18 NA CASSPDKQGPQHF
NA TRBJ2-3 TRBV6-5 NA CADPPQSSDTQYF
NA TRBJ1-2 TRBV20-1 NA CSASGANYGYTF
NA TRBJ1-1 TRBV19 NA CASSPPWGTEAFF
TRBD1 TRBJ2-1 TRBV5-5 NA CASSHLGGPVGEQFF
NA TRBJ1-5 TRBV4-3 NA CASSQEGRGNQPQHF
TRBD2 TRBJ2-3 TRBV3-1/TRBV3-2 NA CASSQEAREAKASTDTQYF
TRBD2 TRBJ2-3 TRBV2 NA CASSEMTSGGTDTQYF
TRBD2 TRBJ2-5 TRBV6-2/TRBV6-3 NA CASSWTSGGETQYF
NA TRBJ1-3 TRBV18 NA CASSEGAGNTIYF
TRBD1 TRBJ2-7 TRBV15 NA CATSGDRDEQYF
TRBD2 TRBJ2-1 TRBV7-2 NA CASSLAPSGGAFLHEQFF
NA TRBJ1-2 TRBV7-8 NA CASSLAQQAGGYTF
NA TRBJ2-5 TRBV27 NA CASSQNWGGRETQYF
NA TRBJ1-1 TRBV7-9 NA CATQLTGRDTEAFF